The entry below describes one T cell receptor (beta chain). The CDR3 spans 14 residues. The germline gives CDR1 SGHAT, CDR2 FQNNGV. Trimming removed 5 bases from V and 5 bases from J, with 12 bases in between. TCRdb re-called the RACE reads through MiXCR, storing one row per CDR3 protein. The profile shows fewer than 500,000 distinct CDR3 sequences, 4% to 5.5% of them singletons. This entry comes from a study of human T cells and chemical hapten exposure. The sample's time point: patch test 1, 2 weeks after DPC sensitization. Treatment in this sample: therapeutic diphenylcyclopropenone sensitization with weekly scalp DPC.

Sequencing was performed on whole blood, taken in connection with sensitization to the hapten diphenylcyclopropenone (DPC). V and J are TRBV11-2 and TRBJ2-2; D may be TRBD1 (5 bases). The source is a woman aged 50 to 65 with alopecia areata. Some clones in this sample may be carry-over from other donors' samples. The CDR3, as DNA: TGTGCCAGCAGCCCCTCAGGGCTTACCGGGGAGCTGTTTTTT. Encoded protein: CASSPSGLTGELFF.